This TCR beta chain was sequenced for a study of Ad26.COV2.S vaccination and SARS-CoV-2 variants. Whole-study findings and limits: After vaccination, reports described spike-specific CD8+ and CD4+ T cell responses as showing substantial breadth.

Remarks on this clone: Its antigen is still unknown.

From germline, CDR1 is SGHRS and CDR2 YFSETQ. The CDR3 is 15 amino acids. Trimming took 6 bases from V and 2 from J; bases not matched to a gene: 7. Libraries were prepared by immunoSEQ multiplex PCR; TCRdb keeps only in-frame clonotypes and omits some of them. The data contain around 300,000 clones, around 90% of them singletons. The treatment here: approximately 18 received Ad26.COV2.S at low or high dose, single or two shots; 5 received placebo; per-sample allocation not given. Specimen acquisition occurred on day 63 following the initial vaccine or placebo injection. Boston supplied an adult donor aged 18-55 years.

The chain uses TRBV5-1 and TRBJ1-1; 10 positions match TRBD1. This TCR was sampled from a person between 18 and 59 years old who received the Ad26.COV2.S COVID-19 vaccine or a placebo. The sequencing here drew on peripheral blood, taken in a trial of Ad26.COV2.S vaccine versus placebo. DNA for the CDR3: TGCGCCAGCACCCGGGACAGGGGCGTAAACACTGAAGCTTTCTTT. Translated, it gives CASTRDRGVNTEAFF.